The 26 T cell receptor beta chains reported below all come from one sample, sequenced in a study of blood T cells in healthy people across ages. It was with a sample-barcoded 5' primer and a J-beta primer mix that a second PCR of roughly 6 to 12 cycles was run. TCRdb independently ran MiXCR on the 5' RACE reads; one entry per CDR3 protein. The repertoire holds some 1.5 million distinct CDR3 sequences, approximately 39% seen once, with approximately 4.1% in the top ten. Source material: blood. The receptors here all came from a woman between 18 and 29 years old in good health.

The chain carries TRBV7-9 and TRBJ2-7; possible D gene TRBD2, 5 bases. The CDR3 extends over 14 amino acids. Between the trimmed V and J ends, which lost 6 bases and 6 bases, there was a span of 18 bases. Germline lookup yields CDR1 SEHNR and CDR2 FQNEAQ (reference sequence). CDR3 residues: CASRPTTGWGEQYF. In DNA, the CDR3 is TGTGCCAGCAGACCTACTACGGGGTGGGGCGAGCAGTACTTC.

This clonotype was counted a few times. This chain joins TRBV29-1 and TRBJ1-1, with D perhaps matching TRBD1 (6 bases). The CDR3 totals 12 residues. CDR1 is SQVTM and CDR2 is ANQGSEA in the germline V gene. The V end was cut by 8 bases, the J end by 3 bases, with 13 bases between. This CDR3 is CSFVDRHTEAFF. The CDR3 region has the DNA TGCAGCTTCGTGGACAGACACACTGAAGCTTTCTTT.

This clonotype came up a few times. The V and J genes are TRBV7-9 and TRBJ2-2; 8 positions agree with TRBD2. The V segment lost 7 bases and the J segment 2 bases; nucleotides outside the gene matches: 12. The CDR3 spans 17 residues. Germline values: CDR1 SEHNR, CDR2 FQNEAQ (reference sequence). CDR3 residues: CASTETESGGNTGELFF. For the CDR3, the DNA is TGTGCCAGCACCGAGACCGAAAGCGGGGGAAACACCGGGGAGCTGTTTTTT.

Remarks on this clonotype: A much larger clone lies one base from this, so it may be a read error. The chain is built from TRBV6-5 and TRBJ2-7; TRBD1 or TRBD2 may be the D gene (5 bases each). CDR1 and CDR2 (germline): MNHEY, SVGAGI. This CDR3 is 14 amino acids long. CDR3: CASSVRDRSYERYF. CDR3 sequence (DNA): TGTGCCAGCAGTGTCCGGGACCGATCCTACGAGCGGTACTTC.

The chain has TRBV6-5 and TRBJ2-7; TRBD1 aligns across 9 bases. The length of the CDR3 is 15 residues. Germline values: CDR1 MNHEY, CDR2 SVGAGI. V dropped 6 bases and J dropped 4; count of bases not matched to a gene: 10. The CDR3 bases are TGTGCCAGCAGATCACCACAGGGGGCCGGGTACGAGCAGTACTTC. This translates into CASRSPQGAGYEQYF.

V usage is TRBV18 and J usage is TRBJ1-1; D gene unclear. This CDR3 region has 15 residues. Germline-derived CDR1 and CDR2 are KGHSH and LQKENI. V was cut by 3 bases and J by 1 base, with 12 bases left in between. DNA of the CDR3: TGTGCCAGCTCACCTGGCCTCGGGGAGAACACTGAAGCTTTCTTT. The encoded protein is CASSPGLGENTEAFF. The variable domain in full, with the rest retrieved from reference TRBV18 and TRBJ1-1, is NAGVMQNPRHLVRRRGQEARLRCSPMKGHSHVYWYRQLPEEGLKFMVYLQKENIIDESGMPKERFSAEFPKEGPSILRIQQVVRGDSAAYFCASSPGLGENTEAFFGQGTRLTVV.

This clonotype appeared many times. As DNA, the CDR3 is TGTGCCAGCAGTTTAGAGTCGTTCAATGAGCAGTTCTTC. This encodes CASSLESFNEQFF. V gene TRBV12-3 or TRBV12-4 combines with J gene TRBJ2-1; no clear D gene. The CDR3 is made up of 13 amino acids. V was trimmed by 1 base and J by 6 bases, leaving 7 bases between them.

The chain carries TRBV20-1 and TRBJ1-2, with D maybe TRBD1 (5 bases). The CDR3 length is 12 residues. V was pared by 4 bases and J by 8 bases, with 14 bases between. Germline loops: CDR1 DFQATT, CDR2 SNEGSKA (reference sequence). CDR3 sequence: CSAKRQTRGYTF. The DNA of the CDR3 is TGCAGTGCTAAGAGACAGACTCGGGGCTACACCTTC.

V is TRBV28 and J is TRBJ1-2, with 10 bases matching TRBD1. Trimming at V came to 6 bases and at J to 7 bases, leaving 11 bases not matched to a gene. The germline gives CDR1 MDHEN, CDR2 SYDVKM. The CDR3 length is 15 residues. CDR3 protein: CASRAGTGDRGGYTF. Written as DNA, the CDR3 is TGTGCCAGCAGAGCCGGGACAGGGGATCGGGGTGGCTACACCTTC.

This clonotype turned up a few times. The CDR3 reads CASSPTPTYEQYF. CDR3 nucleotides: TGTGCCAGCAGCCCCACACCCACCTACGAGCAGTACTTC. This rearrangement joins TRBV7-9 to TRBJ2-7, with no clear D. The length of the CDR3 is 13 residues. CDR1 is SEHNR and CDR2 is FQNEAQ in the germline V gene (reference sequence). V was cut by 5 bases and J by 2 bases, with 10 bases left in between.

V usage is TRBV2 and J usage is TRBJ2-1; D ambiguous. Germline lookup yields CDR1 SNHLY and CDR2 FYNNEI. This CDR3 comprises 15 residues. Trimming shortened V by 1 base and J by 0 bases, and 7 bases separated the two germline ends. This CDR3 reads CASSEEWSSYNEQFF. The CDR3 DNA sequence: TGTGCCAGCAGTGAAGAGTGGAGCTCCTACAATGAGCAGTTCTTC.

The J gene is TRBJ2-7, the V gene TRBV7-2; D gene ambiguous. The germline V and J ends were trimmed by 5 bases and 1 base, with 12 bases remaining between them. The CDR3 has 14 residues. CDR1 is SGHTA and CDR2 is FQGNSA in the germline V gene. CDR3 coding DNA: TGTGCCAGCAGCCCCTTAAGGGTATCCTACGAGCAGTACTTC. Its translation: CASSPLRVSYEQYF.

The V and J genes are TRBV28 and TRBJ1-2; 8 bases align to TRBD1. CDR3 size: 15 residues. Losses at the gene ends were 6 bases for V and 8 bases for J; bases not matched to a gene: 14. Germline values: CDR1 MDHEN, CDR2 SYDVKM. CDR3 coding DNA: TGTGCCAGCAGCCCTTACAGGGGGGCTATTAAAGGCTACACCTTC. Residues: CASSPYRGAIKGYTF.

This clonotype has just a few counts. The V call is TRBV6-2 or TRBV6-3, the J call TRBJ1-1; D is uncertain. V dropped 2 bases and J dropped 8 bases, with 9 bases sitting between them. Germline CDR1 reads MNHEY; CDR2 reads SVGEGT. The CDR3 is 12 amino acids. The CDR3 region has the DNA TGTGCCAGCAGTTACGTTCGGGGAGAAGCTTTCTTT. This translates into CASSYVRGEAFF.

This clonotype occurred a few times. The chain combines TRBV28 with TRBJ1-2; D is ambiguous. Germline CDR1 reads MDHEN; CDR2 reads SYDVKM. V was trimmed by 6 bases and J by 6 bases, leaving 8 bases between them. This CDR3 comprises 11 residues. For the CDR3, the DNA is TGTGCCAGCAGCTGGGGTAATGGCTACACCTTC. Amino acids: CASSWGNGYTF.

The chain links TRBV27 to TRBJ2-4; D gene ambiguous. Trimming took off 2 bases at V and 3 bases at J, with 8 bases between the two ends. CDR3 length: 14 residues. Germline V CDR1 and CDR2: MNHEY, SMNVEV (reference sequence). The DNA for the CDR3 is TGTGCCAGCAGTTTAGAGACAATCAAAAACATTCAGTACTTC. This sequence encodes CASSLETIKNIQYF.

This clonotype was seen only a few times. The chain employs TRBV29-1 and TRBJ1-2, with a possible D match to TRBD1 (5 bases). The V and J ends lost 3 bases and 8 bases respectively, with 16 bases between them. The CDR3 runs to 13 residues. Germline V gene sequence: CDR1 SQVTM, CDR2 ANQGSEA. The DNA of the CDR3 is TGCAGCGTTGAGCCCGGGTGGGGCGGAGGCTACACCTTC. It translates to CSVEPGWGGGYTF.

The table lists this clonotype with a few counts. The rearrangement joins TRBV4-3 to TRBJ2-3, with D hard to call. Germline V gene sequence: CDR1 LGHNA, CDR2 YSLEER. The CDR3 covers 16 residues. Trimming removed 0 bases at V and 2 bases at J, with 12 bases between. CDR3 sequence reads: CASSQEPAIPTDTQYF. In DNA form, the CDR3 reads TGCGCCAGCAGCCAAGAACCTGCCATCCCCACAGATACGCAGTATTTT.

The sample holds a few counts of this clonotype. The chain uses TRBV12-3 or TRBV12-4 and TRBJ2-3; 7 bases are shared with TRBD1. J was trimmed by 4 bases and V by 1 base; bases with no gene match: 11. This CDR3 comprises 17 residues. The DNA of the CDR3 is TGTGCCAGCAGTTTAGAATGGCAGGGGGAGTGGGCAGATACGCAGTATTTT. It codes for CASSLEWQGEWADTQYF.

Only a few counts were recorded for this clonotype. CDR3 protein: CASRLRVNTEAFF. The CDR3 nucleotides read TGTGCCAGCAGGCTCAGAGTGAACACTGAAGCTTTCTTT. J is TRBJ1-1 and V is TRBV25-1; the D is unclear. The V and J ends lost 6 bases and 0 bases respectively, with 8 bases between them. Per the germline V gene, CDR1 is MGHDK and CDR2 is SYGVNS. This CDR3 spans 13 amino acids.

CDR3 sequence reads: CASSLVVPKGIYGYTF. In nucleotides, the CDR3 is TGTGCCAGCAGTTTAGTCGTCCCGAAGGGTATCTATGGCTACACCTTC. V usage is TRBV27 and J usage is TRBJ1-2, with D uncertain. The CDR3 has 16 amino acids. The germline V and J ends were trimmed by 2 bases and 4 bases, with 17 bases remaining between them. CDR1 and CDR2 from the germline V gene are MNHEY and SMNVEV (reference sequence).

This clonotype was observed a handful of times. The chain recombines TRBV28 with TRBJ2-1, with 7 bases that match TRBD2. CDR3 length equals 15 residues. Germline CDR1 reads MDHEN; CDR2 reads SYDVKM. V shed 2 bases, J shed 8 bases, and the junction held 9 bases outside the gene matches. Here the CDR3 DNA reads TGTGCCAGCAGTTTACGCGGGAGAGGCAACGATGAGCAGTTCTTC. It specifies CASSLRGRGNDEQFF.

V gene TRBV10-2 combines with J gene TRBJ2-1, with TRBD1 as a possible D gene (6 bases). The CDR3 covers 16 residues. CDR1 and CDR2 (germline): WSHSY, SAAADI. Deletions cut 6 bases from V and 2 bases from J, with 17 bases between. The DNA of the CDR3 is TGCGCCAGCAGCTCCAATACAGGGAGAGCCTACAATGAGCAGTTCTTC. This encodes CASSSNTGRAYNEQFF.

The gene calls are TRBV5-6 and TRBJ1-4; unclear D gene. The V end lost 3 bases, the J end lost 0 bases, and 12 bases lay between the germline ends. The CDR3 totals 16 residues. The V gene's germline CDR1 is SGHDT and CDR2 YYEEEE. The CDR3: CASSSQRVATNEKLFF. The DNA of the CDR3 is TGTGCCAGCAGCTCGCAGCGGGTCGCAACTAATGAAAAACTGTTTTTT. Based on the CDR3 plus reference TRBV5-6 and TRBJ1-4, the full variable domain is DAGVTQSPTHLIKTRGQQVTLRCSPKSGHDTVSWYQQALGQGPQFIFQYYEEEERQRGNFPDRFSGHQFPNYSSELNVNALLLGDSALYLCASSSQRVATNEKLFFGSGTQLSVL.

The chain recombines TRBV20-1 with TRBJ2-7; TRBD2 aligns across 12 bases. CDR3 size: 14 residues. The trim removed 5 bases at V and 3 bases at J, leaving 5 bases unmatched. CDR1 and CDR2 (germline): DFQATT, SNEGSKA (reference sequence). Here the CDR3 reads CSAGRTSGIYEQYF. CDR3 bases: TGCAGTGCTGGCCGGACTAGCGGGATCTACGAGCAGTACTTC.

The gene calls are TRBV9 and TRBJ1-2; D call uncertain. This CDR3 comprises 13 residues. Per the germline V gene, CDR1 is SGDLS and CDR2 is YYNGEE. Trimming left V 0 bases short and J 3 bases short, with 6 bases between. The CDR3 loop is CASSVVTDYGYTF. The CDR3 DNA follows: TGTGCCAGCAGCGTAGTAACAGACTATGGCTACACCTTC.